This T cell receptor (beta chain) originates from a study of shared clonotypes between healthy human individuals. About the research overall: The study enrolled a couple of women and a few men aged 18 to 49. Each donor had three CD4 naive, three CD4 memory, two CD8 naive and one CD8 memory plate. Overall study findings and caveats: Among non-shared clonotypes, generation probabilities were lower than among those shared by all four donors.

With regard to this clone: Its cognate antigen is unknown.

Here immunoSEQ multiplex PCR was the method, and the copy in TCRdb shows in-frame clones only, minus some. The profile shows roughly 640,000 clones, around two thirds of them singletons. Germline loops: CDR1 SGHRS, CDR2 YFSETQ. V dropped 0 bases and J dropped 4 bases, with 13 bases sitting between them. There are 15 residues in the CDR3. The genes are TRBV5-1 and TRBJ1-2; no firm D call. Sample: memory CD4+ T cells sorted from blood. Regarding subset: CD45RA-negative fraction. The clonotype originates from a woman aged 25 to 39 in good health. This CDR3 is CASSLEGRSIYGYTF. CDR3 nucleotides: TGCGCCAGCAGCTTGGAAGGCAGGTCGATCTATGGCTACACCTTC.